The table lists the clone carrying this TCR beta chain with a few counts. Its antigen remains unidentified. TCRdb keeps only in-frame clones here, not all; method: immunoSEQ multiplex PCR. The table includes about 36,000 clones, approximately 69% detected once. This entry belongs to a study of early stage breast cancer tumors. Overall study context: Eight or nine ER+/PR+/HER2- tumors were invasive ductal; a few were invasive lobular.

Germline-derived CDR1 and CDR2 are MNHEY and SVGAGI. The V segment lost 6 bases and the J segment 6 bases; nucleotides outside the gene matches: 7. The CDR3 length is 14 residues. Study observations and caveats: Tumors had about 2.3-fold higher T cell density than normal breast.

Sequenced input: blood. The gene calls are TRBV6-5 and TRBJ1-5; 8 bases agree with TRBD1. The clonotype originates from a person between 60 and 70 years old with breast cancer. DNA of the CDR3: TGTGCCAGCAGACAACAGGGGGTCGCTCAGCCCCAGCATTTT. This gives the protein CASRQQGVAQPQHF.